This TCR beta chain is from a study of identical twins' blood T cells. A previously described protocol, modified, built RNA-based TCR cDNA libraries. TCRdb analysed the 5' RACE reads with MiXCR anew, one entry per CDR3 protein. The sample shows a few hundred thousand distinct CDR3 sequences, about 28% of them seen only once. Study-level points and caveats: Shared CDR3 clonotype counts between two donors mainly tracked the product of their cloneset sizes, twins included. Shared environment remains a possible cause of twin similarity.

Comments on this clonotype: The antigen is undetermined.

Donors were six healthy women in three monozygous twin pairs. The germline V and J ends were trimmed by 3 bases and 0 bases, with 8 bases remaining between them. This CDR3 spans 14 amino acids. Germline assignment: CDR1 SGHVS and CDR2 FQNEAQ. The material sequenced was PBMCs. This chain uses TRBV7-8 with TRBJ1-1; D is uncertain. The source is a woman aged 18-50 years in good health. This chain's CDR3 is CASSFAAMNTEAFF. The DNA of the CDR3 is TGTGCCAGCAGCTTTGCAGCCATGAACACTGAAGCTTTCTTT. The whole variable domain, filled in from reference TRBV7-8 and TRBJ1-1, reads GAGVSQSPRYKVAKRGQDVALRCDPISGHVSLFWYQQALGQGPEFLTYFQNEAQLDKSGLPSDRFFAERPEGSVSTLKIQRTQQEDSAVYLCASSFAAMNTEAFFGQGTRLTVV.